This T cell receptor (beta chain) originates from a study of T-cell reconstitution after alpha-beta-depleted transplantation in children. Findings of the study overall: Elevated TCRbeta diversity at day 60 was traced, in some patients, to surviving recipient T cells and thymic progenitors. Newly produced T cells mostly provided counts and TCRbeta diversity after one year, as hyperexpanded clones declined. The study reportedly traced alpha-beta T cells about two months after transplant to several hundred expanded graft clones.

As for this clonotype: What it recognizes is unknown.

V shed 4 bases and J shed 2 bases, with 21 bases lying between them. Germline V gene lookup returns CDR1 LGHDT and CDR2 YNNKEL (reference sequence). The CDR3 length is 17 residues. Preparing the TCRbeta library involved the use of unique molecular identifiers. TCRdb re-analysed the PCR reads in MiXCR, keeping a single row per CDR3 protein. In the table there are 77,000 or so distinct CDR3 sequences, 15% to 20% of which are singletons. The TCR originated in a male patient between 2 and 15 years old who had a stem cell transplant for acute lymphoblastic leukemia, so the T cells may come from the graft donor. The sample in question was PBMCs, mostly from graft donor cells, obtained 360 days after TCRalphabeta/CD19-depleted stem cell transplant. The rearrangement joins TRBV3-1 to TRBJ2-7; tentative D call: TRBD2 (5 bases). The CDR3 sequence: CASSLITGPRGAYEQYF. The CDR3 DNA reads TGTGCCAGCAGCCTAATAACGGGCCCCCGGGGAGCCTACGAGCAGTACTTC.